This section outlines one T cell receptor (beta chain) sequence together with its context. As yet, its antigen is unknown. Trimming stripped 6 bases from V and 2 bases from J, with 14 bases between. The germline V gene encodes CDR1 DFQATT and CDR2 SNEGSKA (reference sequence). The CDR3 has 13 amino acids. These data come from a study of T cells in Graves' hyperthyroidism and ophthalmopathy. Whole-study context: It was at initial diagnosis, before any treatment, that peripheral blood was collected. Study outcomes and limitations: The majority of expanded thyroid clonotypes above 0.001 also appeared in blood.

There were TCR beta CDR3 regions amplified from RNA transcripts. A first-round RT-PCR of the TCR CDR3 used the HTBI primer set. TCRdb re-called the multiplex PCR reads through MiXCR, storing one row per CDR3 protein. The table includes 200,000 to 250,000 distinct CDR3 sequences, about 24% detected once. The rearrangement joins TRBV20-1 to TRBJ2-7; D gene uncertain. Specimen: blood. The receptor's source is a woman aged 40 to 50 with Graves' ophthalmopathy. CDR3 residues: CSAGTDTTYEQYF. CDR3 nucleotides: TGCAGTGCCGGAACAGATACCACCTACGAGCAGTACTTC.